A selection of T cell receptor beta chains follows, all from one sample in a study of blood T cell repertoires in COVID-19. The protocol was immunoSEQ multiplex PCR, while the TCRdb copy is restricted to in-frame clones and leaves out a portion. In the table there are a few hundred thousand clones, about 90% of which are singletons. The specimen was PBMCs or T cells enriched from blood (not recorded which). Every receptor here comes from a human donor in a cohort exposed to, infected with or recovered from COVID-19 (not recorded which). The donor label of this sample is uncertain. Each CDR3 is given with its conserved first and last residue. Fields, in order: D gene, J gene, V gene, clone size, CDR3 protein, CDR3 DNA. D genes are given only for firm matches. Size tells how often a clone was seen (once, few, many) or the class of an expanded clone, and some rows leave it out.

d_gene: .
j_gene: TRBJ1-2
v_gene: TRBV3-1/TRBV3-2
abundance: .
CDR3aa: CASSQDLVSRAYGYTF
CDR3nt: TGTGCCAGCAGCCAAGATTTAGTAAGCAGGGCCTATGGCTACACCTTC

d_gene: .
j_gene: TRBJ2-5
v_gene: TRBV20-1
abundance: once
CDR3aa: CSVATQETQYF
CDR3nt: TGCAGTGTAGCGACCCAAGAGACCCAGTACTTC

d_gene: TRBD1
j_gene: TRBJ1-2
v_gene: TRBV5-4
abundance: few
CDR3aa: CASSLVGQDYGYTF
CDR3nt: TGTGCCAGCAGCTTGGTGGGACAGGACTATGGCTACACCTTC

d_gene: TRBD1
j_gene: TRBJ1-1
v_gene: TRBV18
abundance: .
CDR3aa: CASSQGRGPIEAFF
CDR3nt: TGTGCCAGCTCACAGGGCAGGGGGCCCATTGAAGCTTTCTTT

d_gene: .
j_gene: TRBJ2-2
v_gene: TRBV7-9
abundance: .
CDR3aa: CASSLVQGSGTGELFF
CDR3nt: TGTGCCAGCAGCTTAGTTCAGGGTTCGGGCACCGGGGAGCTGTTTTTT

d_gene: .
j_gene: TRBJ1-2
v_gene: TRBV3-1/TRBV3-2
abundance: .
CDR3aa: CASSQEAGARGNYGYTF
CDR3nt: TGTGCCAGCAGCCAAGAAGCGGGGGCGCGGGGTAACTATGGCTACACCTTC

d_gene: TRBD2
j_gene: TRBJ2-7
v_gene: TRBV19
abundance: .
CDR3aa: CASSSPLAGEDEQYF
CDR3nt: TGTGCCAGTAGTTCCCCACTAGCGGGGGAGGACGAGCAGTACTTC

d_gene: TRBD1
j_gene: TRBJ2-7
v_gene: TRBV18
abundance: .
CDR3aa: CASSPREGTGLAYEQYF
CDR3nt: TGTGCCAGCTCACCGCGCGAGGGGACAGGATTAGCCTACGAGCAGTACTTC

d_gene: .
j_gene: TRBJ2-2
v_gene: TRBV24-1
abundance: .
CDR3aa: CATSDPGTENTGELFF
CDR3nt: TGTGCCACCAGTGATCCCGGGACTGAAAACACCGGGGAGCTGTTTTTT

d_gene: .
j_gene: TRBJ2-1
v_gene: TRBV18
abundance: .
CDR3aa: CASSPPGNEQFF
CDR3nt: TGTGCCAGCTCACCACCCGGCAATGAGCAGTTCTTC

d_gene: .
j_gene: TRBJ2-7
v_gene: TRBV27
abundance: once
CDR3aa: CASSLDRVAYEQYF
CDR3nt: TGTGCCAGCAGTTTAGACAGAGTTGCCTACGAGCAGTACTTC

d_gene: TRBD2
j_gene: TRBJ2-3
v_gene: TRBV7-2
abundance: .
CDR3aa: CASSSLAGGPDTQYF
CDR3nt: TGTGCCAGCAGCTCCTTAGCGGGGGGGCCGGATACGCAGTATTTT

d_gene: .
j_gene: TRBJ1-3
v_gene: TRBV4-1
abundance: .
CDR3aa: CASSQFLSVGNTIYF
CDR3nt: TGCGCCAGCAGCCAATTCCTCTCAGTAGGAAACACCATATATTTT

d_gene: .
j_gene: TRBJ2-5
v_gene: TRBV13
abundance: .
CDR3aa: CASSSLRGSFQETQYF
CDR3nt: TGTGCCAGCAGTTCGCTGAGGGGGAGTTTCCAAGAGACCCAGTACTTC

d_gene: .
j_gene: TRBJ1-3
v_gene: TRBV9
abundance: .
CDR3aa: CASSAGTNRVNTIYF
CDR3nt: TGTGCCAGCAGCGCCGGGACAAATAGGGTAAACACCATATATTTT

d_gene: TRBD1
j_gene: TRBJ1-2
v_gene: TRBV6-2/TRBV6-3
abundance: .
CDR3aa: CASSPTGGWNYGYTF
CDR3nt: TGTGCCAGCAGTCCGACAGGGGGCTGGAACTATGGCTACACCTTC

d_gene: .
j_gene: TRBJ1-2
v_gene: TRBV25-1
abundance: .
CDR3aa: CASSPQGGGYGYTF
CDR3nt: TGTGCCAGCAGTCCACAAGGGGGGGGCTATGGCTACACCTTC

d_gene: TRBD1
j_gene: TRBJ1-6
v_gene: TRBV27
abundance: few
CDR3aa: CASRRGQGTYNSPLHF
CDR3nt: TGTGCCAGCAGACGGGGACAGGGAACCTATAATTCACCCCTCCACTTT

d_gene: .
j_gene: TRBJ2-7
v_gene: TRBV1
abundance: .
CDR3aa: CTSSPWDRGYEQYF
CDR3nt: TGCACCAGCAGCCCCTGGGACAGAGGCTACGAGCAGTACTTC

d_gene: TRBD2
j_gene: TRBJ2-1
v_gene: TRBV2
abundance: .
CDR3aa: CASSEAGGGSVEQFF
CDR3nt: TGTGCCAGCAGTGAAGCGGGGGGGGGATCGGTTGAGCAGTTCTTC

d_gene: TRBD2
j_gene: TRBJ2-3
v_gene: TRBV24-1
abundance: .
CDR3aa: CATSDLGLAGASTDTQYF
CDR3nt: TGTGCCACCAGTGATCTGGGACTAGCGGGGGCTAGCACAGATACGCAGTATTTT

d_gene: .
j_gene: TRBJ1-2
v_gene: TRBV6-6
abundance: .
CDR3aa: CASSPPQGRDGYTF
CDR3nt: TGTGCCAGCAGCCCCCCGCAGGGAAGGGATGGCTACACCTTC

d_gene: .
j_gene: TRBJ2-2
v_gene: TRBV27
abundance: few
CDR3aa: CASSFVGATNTGELFF
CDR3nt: TGTGCCAGCAGTTTTGTGGGGGCCACGAACACCGGGGAGCTGTTTTTT

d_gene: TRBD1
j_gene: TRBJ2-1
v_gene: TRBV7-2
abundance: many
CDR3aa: CASSLGPGTGVYNEQFF
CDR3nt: TGTGCCAGCAGCTTAGGACCCGGGACAGGGGTGTACAATGAGCAGTTCTTC

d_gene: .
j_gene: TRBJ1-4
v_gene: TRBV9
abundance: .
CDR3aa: CASSVGEGVREKLFF
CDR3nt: TGTGCCAGCAGCGTAGGGGAGGGTGTACGTGAAAAACTGTTTTTT

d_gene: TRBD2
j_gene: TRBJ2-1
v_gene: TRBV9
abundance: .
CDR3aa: CASSAGTSAYNEQFF
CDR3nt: TGTGCCAGCAGCGCCGGGACTAGCGCGTACAATGAGCAGTTCTTC

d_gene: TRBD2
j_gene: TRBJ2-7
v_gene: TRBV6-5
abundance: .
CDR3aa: CASSSVAGHEQYF
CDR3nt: TGTGCCAGCAGTTCCGTAGCGGGACACGAGCAGTACTTC

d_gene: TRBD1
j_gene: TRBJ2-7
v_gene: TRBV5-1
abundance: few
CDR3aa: CASSPELTGEHEQYF
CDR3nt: TGCGCCAGCAGCCCGGAACTTACAGGGGAACACGAGCAGTACTTC

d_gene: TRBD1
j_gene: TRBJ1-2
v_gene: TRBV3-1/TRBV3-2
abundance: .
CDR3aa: CASSEGRMGQNYGYTF
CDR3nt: TGTGCCAGCAGCGAAGGGCGAATGGGACAGAACTATGGCTACACCTTC

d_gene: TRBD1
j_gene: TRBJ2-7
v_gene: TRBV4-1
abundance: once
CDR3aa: CASSQGPRGSSYEQYF
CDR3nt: TGCGCCAGCAGCCAAGGCCCCAGGGGGAGTTCCTACGAGCAGTACTTC

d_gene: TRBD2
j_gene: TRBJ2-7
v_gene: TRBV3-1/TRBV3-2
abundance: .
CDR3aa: CASSRSGGHYEQYF
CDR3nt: TGTGCCAGCAGCCGGAGCGGGGGACACTACGAGCAGTACTTC

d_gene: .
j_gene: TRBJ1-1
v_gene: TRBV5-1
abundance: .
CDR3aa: CASSSSWRLTEAFF
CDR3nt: TGCGCCAGCAGCTCAAGCTGGCGGCTCACTGAAGCTTTCTTT

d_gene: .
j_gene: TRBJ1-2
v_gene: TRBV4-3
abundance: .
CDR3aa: CASSPNQQGAYGYTF
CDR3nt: TGCGCCAGCAGCCCCAACCAACAGGGAGCCTATGGCTACACCTTC

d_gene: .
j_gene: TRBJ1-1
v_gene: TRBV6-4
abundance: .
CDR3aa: CASSLGGRGKWDTEAFF
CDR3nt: TGTGCCAGCAGCCTGGGGGGGAGGGGCAAATGGGACACTGAAGCTTTCTTT

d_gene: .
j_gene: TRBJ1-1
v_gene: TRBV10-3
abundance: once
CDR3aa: CAISGRQGGWTEAFF
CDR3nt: TGTGCCATCAGTGGCCGGCAGGGAGGGTGGACTGAAGCTTTCTTT

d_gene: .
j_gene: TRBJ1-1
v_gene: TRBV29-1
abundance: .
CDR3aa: CSVLTGPGTEAFF
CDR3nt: TGCAGCGTCCTAACAGGGCCAGGCACTGAAGCTTTCTTT

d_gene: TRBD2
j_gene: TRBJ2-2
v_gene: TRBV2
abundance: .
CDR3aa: CASSEAAGGLINGELFF
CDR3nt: TGTGCCAGCAGTGAAGCAGCGGGGGGGCTTATTAACGGGGAGCTGTTTTTT

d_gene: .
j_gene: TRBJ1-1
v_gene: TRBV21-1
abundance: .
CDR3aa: CASSSDRNTEAFF
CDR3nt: TGTGCCAGCAGCAGCGACAGGAACACTGAAGCTTTCTTT

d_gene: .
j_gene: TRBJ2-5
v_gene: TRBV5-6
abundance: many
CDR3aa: CASSSKGVETQYF
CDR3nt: TGTGCCAGCTCATCTAAGGGGGTAGAGACCCAGTACTTC

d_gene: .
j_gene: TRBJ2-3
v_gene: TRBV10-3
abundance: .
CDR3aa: CAISVEATQYF
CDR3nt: TGTGCCATCAGTGTGGAGGCTACGCAGTATTTT

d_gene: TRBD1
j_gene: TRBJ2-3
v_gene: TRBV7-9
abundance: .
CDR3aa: CASAFPGQGALDTQYF
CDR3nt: TGTGCCAGCGCATTCCCGGGACAGGGGGCATTGGATACGCAGTATTTT

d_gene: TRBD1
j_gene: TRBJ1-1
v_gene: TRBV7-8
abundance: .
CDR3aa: CASSLLEGAGAEAFF
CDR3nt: TGTGCCAGCAGCTTATTGGAGGGGGCCGGGGCGGAAGCTTTCTTT

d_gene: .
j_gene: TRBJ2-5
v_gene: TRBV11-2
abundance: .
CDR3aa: CASSLNSQETQYF
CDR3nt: TGTGCCAGCAGCTTGAACAGCCAAGAGACCCAGTACTTC

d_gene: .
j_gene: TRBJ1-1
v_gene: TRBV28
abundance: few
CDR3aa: CASRDSGNTEAFF
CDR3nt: TGTGCCAGCAGGGACAGTGGGAACACTGAAGCTTTCTTT

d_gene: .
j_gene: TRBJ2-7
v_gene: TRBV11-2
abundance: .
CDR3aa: CASAPTPSYEQYF
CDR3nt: TGTGCCAGCGCCCCGACACCGTCCTACGAGCAGTACTTC

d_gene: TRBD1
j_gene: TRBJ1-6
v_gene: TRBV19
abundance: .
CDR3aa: CASSMRRGRGSPLHF
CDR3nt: TGTGCCAGTAGTATGAGAAGGGGGCGAGGTTCACCCCTCCACTTT

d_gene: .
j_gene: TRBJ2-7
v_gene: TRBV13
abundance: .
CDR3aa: CASSLAEEWVHEQYF
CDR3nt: TGTGCCAGCAGCTTAGCTGAGGAATGGGTCCACGAGCAGTACTTC

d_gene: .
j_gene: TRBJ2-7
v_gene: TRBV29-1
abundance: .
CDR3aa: CSAWTGKVPYEQYF
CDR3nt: TGCAGCGCCTGGACTGGCAAGGTCCCCTACGAGCAGTACTTC

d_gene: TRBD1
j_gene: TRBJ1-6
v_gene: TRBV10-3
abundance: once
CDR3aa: CAISLNRGKNSPLHF
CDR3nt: TGTGCCATCAGTTTGAACAGGGGAAAGAATTCACCCCTCCACTTT

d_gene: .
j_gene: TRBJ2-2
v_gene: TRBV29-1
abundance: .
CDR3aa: CSVAVFTGELFF
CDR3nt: TGCAGCGTTGCAGTTTTCACCGGGGAGCTGTTTTTT

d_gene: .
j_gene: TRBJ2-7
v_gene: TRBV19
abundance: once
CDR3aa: CASSMKGRRSYEQYF
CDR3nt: TGTGCCAGTAGTATGAAAGGGAGGAGGTCCTACGAGCAGTACTTC

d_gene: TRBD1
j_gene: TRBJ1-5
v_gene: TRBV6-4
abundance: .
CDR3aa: CASSERQGSQPQHF
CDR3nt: TGTGCCAGCAGTGAACGACAGGGGAGTCAGCCCCAGCATTTT

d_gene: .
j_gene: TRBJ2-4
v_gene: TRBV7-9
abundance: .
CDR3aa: CASREEQENIQYF
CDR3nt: TGTGCCAGCAGGGAGGAGCAGGAAAACATTCAGTACTTC

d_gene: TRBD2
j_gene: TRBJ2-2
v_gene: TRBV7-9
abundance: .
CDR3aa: CASTGLAVNTGELFF
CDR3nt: TGTGCCAGCACCGGACTAGCGGTGAACACCGGGGAGCTGTTTTTT

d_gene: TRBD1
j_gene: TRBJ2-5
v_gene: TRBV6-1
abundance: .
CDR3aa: CASSEARGRGETQYF
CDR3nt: TGTGCCAGCAGTGAAGCCAGGGGGCGCGGGGAGACCCAGTACTTC

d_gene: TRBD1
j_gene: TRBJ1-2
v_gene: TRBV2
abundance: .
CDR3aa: CASSHPGQTFYGYTF
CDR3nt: TGTGCCAGCAGTCATCCGGGACAGACCTTCTATGGCTACACCTTC

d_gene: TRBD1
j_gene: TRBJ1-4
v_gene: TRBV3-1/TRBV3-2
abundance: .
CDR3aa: CASSQEGGGGLFF
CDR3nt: TGTGCCAGCAGCCAAGAAGGGGGCGGCGGACTGTTTTTT

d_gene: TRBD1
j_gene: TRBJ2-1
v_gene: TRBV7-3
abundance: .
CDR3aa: CASSLTAVQGAGEQFF
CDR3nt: TGTGCCAGCAGCTTAACGGCCGTCCAGGGGGCGGGTGAGCAGTTCTTC

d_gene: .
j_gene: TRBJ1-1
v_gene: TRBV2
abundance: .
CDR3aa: CASSKQLNTEAFF
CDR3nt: TGTGCCAGCAGTAAACAGCTGAACACTGAAGCTTTCTTT

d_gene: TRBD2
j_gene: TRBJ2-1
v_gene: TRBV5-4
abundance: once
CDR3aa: CASSLQLAGSDEQFF
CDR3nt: TGTGCCAGCAGCTTGCAACTAGCGGGGTCGGATGAGCAGTTCTTC